The rows below give T cell receptor beta chains drawn from one sample of a study of beta chain features in type 1 diabetes. Only in-frame clones appear in the TCRdb table, and some are missing; sequencing was by immunoSEQ multiplex PCR. Among approximately 470,000 clones listed, 30% were seen once. Sequenced: naive CD4+ T cells from blood. The receptor set was obtained from a man younger than 30 in good health. The CDR3 runs from the conserved cysteine through the conserved F or W. D genes are given only for firm matches. Size is omitted from some rows. Given values are once, few, many or a class for expanded clones.

v_call	d_call	j_call	clone_size	cdr3_aa	cdr3_nt
TRBV6-1	TRBD1	TRBJ2-3	few	CASSVDRAPDTQYF	TGTGCCAGCAGTGTGGACAGGGCCCCGGATACGCAGTATTTT
TRBV9	-	TRBJ2-1	few	CASTGTPGPYNEQFF	TGTGCCAGCACCGGGACCCCCGGCCCCTACAATGAGCAGTTCTTC
TRBV29-1	TRBD1	TRBJ1-5	-	CSVGTGQAGNQPQHF	TGCAGCGTTGGGACAGGGCAGGCGGGCAATCAGCCCCAGCATTTT
TRBV15	TRBD1	TRBJ2-7	few	CATSRVGQGYEQYF	TGTGCCACCAGCAGAGTCGGACAGGGCTACGAGCAGTACTTC
TRBV7-9	-	TRBJ2-7	-	CASSPRAGSAYEQYF	TGTGCCAGCAGCCCGCGCGCGGGTTCGGCCTACGAGCAGTACTTC
TRBV29-1	-	TRBJ2-5	many	CSSDPGQYF	TGCAGCTCCGACCCGGGCCAGTACTTC
TRBV5-1	-	TRBJ2-7	few	CASSLASAGDYEQYF	TGCGCCAGCAGCTTGGCCTCAGCGGGCGATTACGAGCAGTACTTC
TRBV30	TRBD1	TRBJ1-1	few	CAWSTSTGSGTFF	TGTGCCTGGAGTACTTCGACAGGGTCGGGAACTTTCTTT
TRBV9	-	TRBJ2-5	-	CASSVAGTPETQYF	TGTGCCAGCAGCGTAGCTGGGACCCCGGAGACCCAGTACTTC
TRBV11-2	-	TRBJ2-7	few	CASSLEATKREQYF	TGTGCCAGCAGCTTAGAGGCTACAAAGAGGGAGCAGTACTTC
TRBV30	TRBD1	TRBJ2-7	few	CAWSRWDRDREQYF	TGTGCCTGGAGCCGGTGGGACAGGGATAGAGAGCAGTACTTC
TRBV7-9	-	TRBJ2-7	-	CASSRTASDEQYF	TGTGCCAGCAGCCGGACGGCCAGCGACGAGCAGTACTTC
TRBV9	-	TRBJ2-7	-	CASSVATGRLTEQYF	TGTGCCAGCAGCGTAGCAACGGGACGGCTCACCGAGCAGTACTTC
TRBV7-2	-	TRBJ2-7	-	CASSAAISYEQYF	TGTGCCAGCAGCGCAGCCATCTCCTACGAGCAGTACTTC
TRBV9	-	TRBJ1-2	-	CASSPRGPDGYGYTF	TGTGCCAGCAGCCCTCGCGGGCCCGACGGCTATGGCTACACCTTC
TRBV30	-	TRBJ2-1	-	CAWSPGPRGNEQFF	TGTGCCTGGAGTCCGGGACCGCGGGGCAATGAGCAGTTCTTC
TRBV20-1	-	TRBJ1-1	-	CSAREDPKAFF	TGCAGTGCTAGAGAAGACCCAAAAGCTTTCTTT
TRBV30	-	TRBJ1-2	few	CAWSVQVHYGYTF	TGTGCCTGGAGTGTACAAGTCCACTATGGCTACACCTTC
TRBV7-7	TRBD2	TRBJ2-2	-	CASSLGLAGHGELFF	TGTGCCAGCAGCTTAGGGCTAGCGGGCCACGGGGAGCTGTTTTTT
TRBV7-8	TRBD2	TRBJ2-6	-	CASNSLSGILGGANVLTF	TGTGCCAGCAACAGTCTTAGCGGGATCCTGGGAGGGGCCAACGTCCTGACTTTC
TRBV7-2	TRBD1	TRBJ2-7	-	CASRRPGTGSYEQYF	TGTGCCAGCAGACGACCCGGGACAGGGTCCTACGAGCAGTACTTC
TRBV7-3	-	TRBJ2-1	few	CASGVGGEQFF	TGTGCCAGCGGAGTCGGAGGTGAGCAGTTCTTC
TRBV5-1	-	TRBJ2-5	-	CASSAGASVRETQYF	TGCGCCAGCAGCGCGGGCGCTAGCGTTCGGGAGACCCAGTACTTC
TRBV27	-	TRBJ2-7	-	CASSLRDTSYEQYF	TGTGCCAGCAGTTTAAGGGACACCTCCTACGAGCAGTACTTC
TRBV10-3	-	TRBJ2-2	few	CAISEVRGTGELFF	TGTGCCATCAGTGAGGTCAGGGGCACCGGGGAGCTGTTTTTT
TRBV29-1	TRBD2	TRBJ2-1	-	CSVETRGLASFNEQFF	TGCAGCGTTGAAACCCGCGGACTAGCGAGTTTTAATGAGCAGTTCTTC
TRBV9	-	TRBJ2-2	-	CASSVIGSGELFF	TGTGCCAGCAGCGTAATAGGGTCCGGGGAGCTGTTTTTT
TRBV30	-	TRBJ2-5	few	CAWHRGQETQYF	TGTGCCTGGCACAGAGGACAAGAGACCCAGTACTTC
TRBV29-1	-	TRBJ1-4	-	CSIRDATNEKLFF	TGCAGCATACGGGACGCGACTAATGAAAAACTGTTTTTT
TRBV29-1	TRBD2	TRBJ2-7	-	CSVVGLAVYEQYF	TGCAGCGTTGTAGGACTAGCGGTCTACGAGCAGTACTTC
TRBV5-6	-	TRBJ1-5	few	CASSKDRTQPQHF	TGTGCCAGCAGCAAAGATCGTACTCAGCCCCAGCATTTT
TRBV14	-	TRBJ2-2	few	CASSQTASGELFF	TGTGCCAGCAGCCAAACAGCCTCCGGGGAGCTGTTTTTT
TRBV5-5	-	TRBJ2-1	few	CASSAHVENEQFF	TGTGCCAGCAGCGCCCACGTAGAGAATGAGCAGTTCTTC
TRBV28	TRBD1	TRBJ2-1	-	CASETGGKGYNEQFF	TGTGCCAGCGAGACAGGGGGCAAAGGTTACAATGAGCAGTTCTTC
TRBV9	TRBD1	TRBJ2-1	-	CASSASSGTGFYNEQFF	TGTGCCAGCAGCGCCTCATCCGGGACAGGGTTCTACAATGAGCAGTTCTTC
TRBV11-2	-	TRBJ2-5	few	CASSPGGTQYF	TGTGCCAGCAGCCCGGGTGGAACCCAGTACTTC
TRBV27	-	TRBJ2-7	few	CASSSSNSDEQYF	TGTGCCAGCAGTTCATCAAACAGTGACGAGCAGTACTTC
TRBV6-5	-	TRBJ2-7	few	CASTSRDIYEQYF	TGTGCCAGCACTTCCAGGGACATCTACGAGCAGTACTTC
TRBV7-2	-	TRBJ2-3	few	CASSSFVSTDTQYF	TGTGCCAGCAGCTCTTTCGTTAGCACAGATACGCAGTATTTT
TRBV9	-	TRBJ1-1	-	CASSVAAVNTEAFF	TGTGCCAGCAGCGTAGCAGCAGTGAACACTGAAGCTTTCTTT
TRBV30	TRBD1	TRBJ1-1	few	CAWTDRVLIGEAFF	TGTGCCTGGACCGACAGGGTCTTGATTGGTGAAGCTTTCTTT
TRBV18	TRBD2	TRBJ2-2	-	CASSPLGLAVNTGELFF	TGTGCCAGCTCACCCCTCGGACTAGCGGTGAACACCGGGGAGCTGTTTTTT
TRBV4-2	TRBD2	TRBJ2-5	-	CASSHPPRGQETQYF	TGTGCCAGCAGCCATCCCCCGCGGGGGCAAGAGACCCAGTACTTC
TRBV29-1	-	TRBJ1-2	few	CSVGAGAYGYTF	TGCAGCGTTGGCGCAGGGGCCTATGGCTACACCTTC
TRBV4-2	-	TRBJ2-4	few	CASSQESRRGNIQYF	TGTGCCAGCAGCCAAGAGTCTCGGAGGGGAAACATTCAGTACTTC
TRBV10-3	-	TRBJ1-1	-	CAIRTGMGRTEAFF	TGTGCCATCAGAACAGGGATGGGGCGAACTGAAGCTTTCTTT
TRBV30	-	TRBJ2-7	-	CAWSRDEQYF	TGTGCCTGGAGTCGAGACGAGCAGTACTTC
TRBV5-1	-	TRBJ2-5	-	CASSLVGVRQETQYF	TGCGCCAGCAGCTTGGTTGGGGTACGCCAAGAGACCCAGTACTTC
TRBV29-1	-	TRBJ1-3	few	CSVKLSGNTIYF	TGCAGCGTTAAGCTCTCTGGAAACACCATATATTTT
TRBV30	-	TRBJ1-1	-	CAWTILQGRATEAFF	TGTGCCTGGACCATTCTTCAGGGGAGAGCCACTGAAGCTTTCTTT
TRBV7-2	-	TRBJ2-1	few	CASSPHGLSSYNEQFF	TGTGCCAGCAGCCCCCATGGACTCAGCTCCTACAATGAGCAGTTCTTC
TRBV9	TRBD2	TRBJ2-1	-	CASSLAGGNEQFF	TGTGCCAGCAGCCTAGCGGGAGGCAATGAGCAGTTCTTC
TRBV4-3	-	TRBJ1-2	-	CASSQVGVYGYTF	TGCGCCAGCAGCCAGGTTGGAGTATATGGCTACACCTTC
TRBV11-2	-	TRBJ2-7	few	CASRGLTSYEQYF	TGTGCCAGCAGGGGGTTAACCTCCTACGAGCAGTACTTC
TRBV30	-	TRBJ1-1	few	CAWSRWGVDTEAFF	TGTGCCTGGAGTAGGTGGGGCGTGGACACTGAAGCTTTCTTT
TRBV5-6	-	TRBJ2-1	-	CASSFRDTRIDEQFF	TGTGCCAGCAGCTTCCGGGACACCAGAATAGATGAGCAGTTCTTC
TRBV30	TRBD1	TRBJ1-5	-	CAWNADRGGQPQHF	TGTGCCTGGAATGCCGACAGGGGCGGCCAGCCCCAGCATTTT
TRBV2	-	TRBJ1-5	-	CASSETPQPQHF	TGTGCCAGCAGTGAGACTCCTCAGCCCCAGCATTTT
TRBV6-5	TRBD2	TRBJ2-1	-	CASSYSASGRTEQFF	TGTGCCAGCAGTTACTCGGCTAGCGGGAGAACTGAGCAGTTCTTC
TRBV7-6	-	TRBJ1-1	-	CASSSRVWRNTEAFF	TGTGCCAGCAGCTCCCGAGTGTGGAGGAACACTGAAGCTTTCTTT